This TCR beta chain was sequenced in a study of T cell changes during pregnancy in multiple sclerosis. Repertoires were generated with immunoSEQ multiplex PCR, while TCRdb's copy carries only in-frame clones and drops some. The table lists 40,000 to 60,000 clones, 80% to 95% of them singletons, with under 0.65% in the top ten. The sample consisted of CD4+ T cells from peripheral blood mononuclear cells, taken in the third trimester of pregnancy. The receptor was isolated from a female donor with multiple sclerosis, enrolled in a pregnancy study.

CDR3: CASSLGVSGGTDTQYF. CDR3 nucleotides: TGTGCCAGCAGTTTAGGAGTCAGCGGGGGCACAGATACGCAGTATTTT. The rearrangement links TRBV6-5 to TRBJ2-3, with 7 bases that match TRBD2. Germline trimming cut 4 bases from V and 1 base from J; bases unmatched to any gene: 8. This CDR3 is built from 16 residues. Germline lookup yields CDR1 MNHEY and CDR2 SVGAGI.